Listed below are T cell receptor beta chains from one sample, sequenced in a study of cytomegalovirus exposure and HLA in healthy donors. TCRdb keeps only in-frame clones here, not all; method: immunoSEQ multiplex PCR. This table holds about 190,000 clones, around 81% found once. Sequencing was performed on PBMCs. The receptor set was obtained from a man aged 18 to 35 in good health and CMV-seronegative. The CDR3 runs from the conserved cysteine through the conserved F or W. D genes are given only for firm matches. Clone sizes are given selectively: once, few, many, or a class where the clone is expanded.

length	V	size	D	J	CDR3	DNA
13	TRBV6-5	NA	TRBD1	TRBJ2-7	CASSNRGSYEQYF	TGTGCCAGCAGCAACAGGGGGTCCTACGAGCAGTACTTC
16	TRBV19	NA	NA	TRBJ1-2	CASNPLNAPGRSGYTF	TGTGCCAGTAACCCCCTAAACGCGCCAGGTCGGTCTGGCTACACCTTC
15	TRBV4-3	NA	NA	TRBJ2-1	CASSQEYGSYNEQFF	TGCGCCAGCAGCCAAGAATACGGGTCCTACAATGAGCAGTTCTTC
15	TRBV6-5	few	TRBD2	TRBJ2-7	CASSSGGSGFYEQYF	TGTGCCAGCAGTTCCGGCGGTAGCGGGTTCTACGAGCAGTACTTC
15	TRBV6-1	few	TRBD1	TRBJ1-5	CASSRDRYSNQPQHF	TGTGCCAGCAGCCGGGACAGGTATAGCAATCAGCCCCAGCATTTT
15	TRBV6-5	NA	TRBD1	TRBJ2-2	CASSSWDRNTGELFF	TGTGCCAGCAGTTCATGGGACAGAAACACCGGGGAGCTGTTTTTT
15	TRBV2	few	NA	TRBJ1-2	CASSEARSVLYGYTF	TGTGCCAGCAGTGAAGCGCGATCCGTCCTCTATGGCTACACCTTC
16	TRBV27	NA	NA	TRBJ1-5	CASSLAGRGQYQPQHF	TGTGCCAGCAGTTTGGCAGGGCGCGGACAATATCAGCCCCAGCATTTT
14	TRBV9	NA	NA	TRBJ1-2	CASSVGEKNYGYTF	TGTGCCAGCAGCGTAGGGGAGAAGAACTATGGCTACACCTTC
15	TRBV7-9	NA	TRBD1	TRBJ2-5	CASSLRTGLQETQYF	TGTGCCAGCAGCTTAAGGACAGGGCTCCAAGAGACCCAGTACTTC
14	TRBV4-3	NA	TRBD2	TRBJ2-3	CASSRTSGTDTQYF	TGCGCCAGCAGCCGCACTAGCGGCACAGATACGCAGTATTTT
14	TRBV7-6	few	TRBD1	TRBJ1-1	CASSPTGMNTEAFF	TGTGCCAGCAGCCCGACAGGGATGAACACTGAAGCTTTCTTT
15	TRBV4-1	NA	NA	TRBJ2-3	CASSPPATSTDTQYF	TGCGCCAGCAGCCCCCCTGCGACTAGCACAGATACGCAGTATTTT
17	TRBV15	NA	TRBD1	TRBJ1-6	CATSRGGTGVYNSPLHF	TGTGCCACCAGCAGAGGGGGGACAGGGGTCTATAATTCACCCCTCCACTTT
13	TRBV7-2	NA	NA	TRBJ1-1	CASRAGGGTEAFF	TGTGCTAGCAGAGCGGGCGGGGGCACTGAAGCTTTCTTT
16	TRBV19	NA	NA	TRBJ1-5	CASSQNGHYSNQPQHF	TGTGCCAGTAGCCAAAACGGACACTATAGCAATCAGCCCCAGCATTTT
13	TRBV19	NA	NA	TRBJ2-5	CASSMGRQETQYF	TGTGCCAGTAGTATGGGGAGGCAAGAGACCCAGTACTTC
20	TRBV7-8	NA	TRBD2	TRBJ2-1	CASSLSPASGRKVTRNEQFF	TGTGCCAGCAGCTTAAGTCCTGCTAGCGGGAGGAAAGTGACGCGCAATGAGCAGTTCTTC
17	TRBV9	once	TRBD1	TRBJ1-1	CASSVEGGTGPNTEAFF	TGTGCCAGCAGCGTAGAGGGGGGGACAGGCCCTAACACTGAAGCTTTCTTT
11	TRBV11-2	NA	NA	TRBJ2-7	CASSVNYEQYF	TGTGCCAGCAGCGTAAACTACGAGCAGTACTTC
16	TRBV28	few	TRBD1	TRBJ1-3	CASSFWQGVSGNTIYF	TGTGCCAGCAGTTTTTGGCAGGGGGTCTCTGGAAACACCATATATTTT
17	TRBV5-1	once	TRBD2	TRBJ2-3	CASSLGGVGSSTDTQYF	TGCGCCAGCAGCCTCGGGGGGGTGGGGTCTAGCACAGATACGCAGTATTTT
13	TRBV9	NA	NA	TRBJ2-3	CASSVVSSDTQYF	TGTGCCAGCAGCGTAGTCTCCTCGGATACGCAGTATTTT
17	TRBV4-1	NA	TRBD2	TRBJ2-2	CASSPNSGRGNTGELFF	TGCGCCAGCAGCCCAAATAGCGGGAGGGGGAACACCGGGGAGCTGTTTTTT
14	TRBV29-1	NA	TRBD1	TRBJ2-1	CSVVRDRGTYEQFF	TGCAGCGTTGTCCGGGACAGGGGGACGTATGAGCAGTTCTTC
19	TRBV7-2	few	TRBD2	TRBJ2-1	CASSSVAGGPILAYNEQFF	TGTGCCAGCAGCTCCGTAGCGGGAGGGCCCATCCTAGCCTACAATGAGCAGTTCTTC
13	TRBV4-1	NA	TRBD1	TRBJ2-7	CASSGQGADEQYF	TGCGCCAGCAGTGGACAGGGGGCGGACGAGCAGTACTTC
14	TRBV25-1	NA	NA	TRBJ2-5	CASRDTGTQETQYF	TGTGCCAGCAGAGACACAGGGACCCAAGAGACCCAGTACTTC
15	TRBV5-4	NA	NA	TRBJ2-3	CASSLGATGTDTQYF	TGTGCCAGCAGCTTGGGGGCGACGGGGACAGATACGCAGTATTTT
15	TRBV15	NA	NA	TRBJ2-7	CATSRDPGNFHEQYF	TGTGCCACCAGCAGAGATCCGGGTAATTTCCACGAGCAGTACTTC
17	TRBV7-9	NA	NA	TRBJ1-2	CASSSSGGSGEGYGYTF	TGTGCCAGCAGCTCCTCCGGGGGATCAGGCGAGGGGTATGGCTACACCTTC
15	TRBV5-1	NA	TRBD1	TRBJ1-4	CASSIQTGLHEKLFF	TGCGCCAGCAGCATACAGACAGGGTTGCATGAAAAACTGTTTTTT
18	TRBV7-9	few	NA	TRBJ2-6	CASSHQGRPTSGANVLTF	TGTGCCAGCAGCCATCAGGGTCGCCCAACCTCTGGGGCCAACGTCCTGACTTTC
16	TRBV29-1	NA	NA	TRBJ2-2	CSVGPGGGPNTGELFF	TGCAGCGTTGGGCCCGGCGGGGGCCCGAACACCGGGGAGCTGTTTTTT
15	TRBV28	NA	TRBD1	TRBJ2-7	CASRRPGQGPYEQYF	TGTGCCAGCAGACGGCCGGGACAGGGGCCCTACGAGCAGTACTTC
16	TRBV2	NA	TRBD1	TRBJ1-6	CARQQGDPRYNSPLHF	TGTGCCAGGCAACAGGGGGACCCTCGGTATAATTCACCCCTCCACTTT
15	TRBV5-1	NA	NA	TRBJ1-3	CASSLGGVFGNTIYF	TGCGCCAGCAGCTTGGGGGGGGTTTTCGGAAACACCATATATTTT
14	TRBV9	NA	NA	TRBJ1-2	CASSVVTGNYGYTF	TGTGCCAGCAGCGTAGTAACAGGGAACTATGGCTACACCTTC
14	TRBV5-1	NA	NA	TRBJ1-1	CASSRGQGNTEAFF	TGCGCCAGCAGCCGGGGACAAGGGAACACTGAAGCTTTCTTT
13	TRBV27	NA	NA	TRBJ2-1	CASSLRGINEQFF	TGTGCCAGCAGTTTAAGAGGGATCAATGAGCAGTTCTTC
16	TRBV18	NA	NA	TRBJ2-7	CASSPSIGQEGSGQYF	TGTGCCAGCTCACCATCCATAGGACAGGAGGGTTCTGGGCAGTACTTC
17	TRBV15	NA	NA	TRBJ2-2	CATSRDVTGLSTGELFF	TGTGCCACCAGCAGAGATGTTACGGGATTGAGCACCGGGGAGCTGTTTTTT
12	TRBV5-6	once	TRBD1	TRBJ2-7	CASSLGQYEQYF	TGTGCCAGCAGCCTGGGACAGTACGAGCAGTACTTC
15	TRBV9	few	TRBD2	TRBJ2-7	CASSVDPSGALGQYF	TGTGCCAGCAGCGTAGATCCTAGCGGGGCCCTGGGGCAGTACTTC
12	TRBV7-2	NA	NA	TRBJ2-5	CASSLDLSTQYF	TGTGCCAGCAGCTTAGATTTGTCAACCCAGTACTTC
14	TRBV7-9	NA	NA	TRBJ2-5	CASSTQGGRETQYF	TGTGCCAGCAGTACACAGGGCGGGCGAGAGACCCAGTACTTC
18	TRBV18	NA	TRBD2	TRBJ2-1	CASLNRGLAVSSYNEQFF	TGTGCCAGCCTTAATCGGGGACTAGCGGTGAGCTCCTACAATGAGCAGTTCTTC
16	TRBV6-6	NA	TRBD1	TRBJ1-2	CASSNPTGGPHYGYTF	TGTGCCAGCAGTAATCCGACAGGGGGCCCTCATTATGGCTACACCTTC
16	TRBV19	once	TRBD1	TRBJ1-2	CASSEGQAIHSYGYTF	TGTGCCAGTAGTGAGGGACAGGCGATTCATTCGTATGGCTACACCTTC
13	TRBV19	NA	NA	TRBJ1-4	CASSSYYDISVFF	TGTGCCAGTAGTTCTTATTACGACATATCCGTGTTTTTT
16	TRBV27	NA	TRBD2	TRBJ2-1	CASSWTSGSSYNEQFF	TGTGCCAGCAGTTGGACTAGCGGGAGCTCCTACAATGAGCAGTTCTTC
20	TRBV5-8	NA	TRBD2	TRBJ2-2	CASSLFYGLAGGPRTGELFF	TGTGCCAGCAGCCTCTTTTATGGACTAGCGGGGGGACCTCGCACCGGGGAGCTGTTTTTT